This T cell receptor (beta chain) was captured by sequencing in a study of T cell repertoires and leukemia-associated antigens (dated by TCRdb to about 2019). Regarding the research as a whole: About 15 million effective reads were obtained overall, with each sample giving about 5.1 to 7 million read pairs and roughly 3 to 5.0 million effective reads. The study aimed to identify which antigen a TCR Vbeta21 clone previously found in CML patients recognizes, using in vitro peptide stimulation of healthy T cells.

Total RNA was extracted from the cultured T cells with TRIzol reagent. 5' rapid amplification of cDNA ends (5'RACE) was the method used to amplify TCRbeta libraries from the RNA. Before sequencing, Qubit, an Agilent instrument, and quantitative PCR were used to check library concentration and integrity. A commercial service provider sequenced the qualified libraries on Illumina HiSeq or MiSeq. The study's processing was this. TCR sequences in each sample were identified with MiXCR version 1.8.2. For a clone to count as qualified, its CDR3 had to be longer than four amino acids, its nucleotide length had to be in-frame, and the clone could not contain a stop codon. An effective read was defined as a read containing the complete CDR3 structure. Validation of expanded clones was performed by RT-PCR with 24 Vbeta primers, GeneScan spectratyping, and Sanger sequencing. Clones were called with MiXCR by TCRdb after fastp trimmed the public reads at Q25, and only in-frame beta chains were retained. One record per CDR3 amino acid sequence lists the most common genes and DNA. What appears here as the V and J calls and clone size reflects TCRdb's work, not the paper's. In all, the sample holds about 11,000 distinct CDR3 sequences, and roughly 43% of those were seen once. The ten largest make up about 30% of the sample.

CD3+ T cells were first rested overnight at more than 2 million cells/mL in RPMI 1640 without fetal bovine serum. Following the manufacturer's instructions, MACS immunomagnetic beads were used to pull CD3+ T cells out of the PBMCs. The full study reports these points: No significant differences among the four groups were observed in the numbers of Vbeta genes (about 60), Jbeta genes (approximately 14), VDJ rearrangements, or unique CDR3s. The antigen specificity and function of the expanded clones were not directly tested, and further investigation of both was required.

In the germline V gene, CDR1 corresponds to LGHNA and CDR2 to YSLEER. V and J lose 3 bases and 1 base, and a span of 8 bases separates them. The CDR3 runs 14 residues from the cysteine to the phenylalanine. Only the CDR3 region is kept as DNA, spanning 42 bases read in frame from base 1. This clonotype appeared a few times. Its binding antigen is unknown. Base qualities are not provided; no much larger clone lies one nucleotide away. This TCR came from a female donor in good health. Source material: CD3+ T cells sorted from blood and cultured. The rearranged chain carries TRBV4-3 and TRBJ2-3; the D gene lacks a confident call. The CDR3 here reads CASSHRHGTDTQYF. The DNA reads as follows: TGCGCCAGCAGCCATCGCCACGGCACAGATACGCAGTATTTT.